The entry below describes one TCR beta chain. This clone has only one observation. Its antigen remains undetermined. No base qualities exist here, and no much larger clone lies one base off it. TCRB and TCRAD loci were amplified from a standardized quantity of quality-controlled genomic DNA using the immunoSEQ multiplex PCR assay. The amplicons spanned the V(D)J region and were long enough to cover the CDR3 and allow V and J genes to be identified. The commercial immunoSEQ service was used to sequence amplicons on an Illumina platform. The study's processing was this. Primer bias and sequencing errors were corrected using previously described methods, and TCRAD and TCRB definitions followed the IMGT database. Repertoires were analysed with immunoSEQ Analyzer 3.0 and VDJTools, covering basic statistics, V/J segment usage, diversity estimates, rarefaction and pairwise overlap. To estimate diversity, the Chao1, ChaoE, Efron-Thisted, Shannon and inverse Simpson indices were applied, and diversity was also estimated on datasets down-sampled to the smallest sample. Repertoire overlap was assessed by strict matching of CDR3 nucleotide sequence, V gene and J gene, and clustering was done by Jaccard-based multidimensional scaling. In TCRdb, the immuneACCESS table is reduced to in-frame sequences with V and J assigned. These tables do not hold every clone; where another copy was compared, an unresolved V gene accounts for under half, and the others remain unexplained. D and trimming were read from the DNA, whereas the V and J calls and clone size are those reported in that table. The sample table lists 35,000 to 55,000 clones, 94% of them with a count of one. The ten largest clones take up roughly 0.13% of the sample.

This specimen belongs to a study of human thymus T cells (TCRdb year 2020). General notes on the study: The study characterized TCR alpha and beta repertoires from seven to nine infant thymus samples and a few related peripheral blood samples. Donor ages ranging from roughly 6 to 244 days were recorded, and a handful of male and a couple of female infants were included in the cohort.

CDR1 and CDR2 are read off the germline V gene as MNHEY and SVGAGI. V was cut back by 5 bases and J by 8 bases, leaving a gap of 21 bases between them. Taken from cysteine to phenylalanine, the CDR3 has 15 residues. Only the CDR3 part of the read is kept: 45 bases, read in frame from the first base. On the study overall, not on this receptor specifically: V and J gene segment usage appeared biased in both thymic and peripheral blood repertoires. Thymus samples yielded on average around 850,000 unique TCRB clonotypes, compared with 75,000 to 85,000 from blood samples.

In Finland, the donors were immunologically healthy infants who were having open corrective cardiac surgery for congenital heart defects. From four of the eight donors, a small aliquot of roughly 0.5-1 mL peripheral blood was collected during surgery. For the blood samples, genomic DNA was extracted from all available leukocytes instead of from a set number of cells. ACK lysis buffer was used to clear erythrocytes from the blood, and the leukocytes were then kept as pellets at -70 degrees C. A QIAsymphony instrument was used to extract genomic DNA from frozen cell pellets. The specimen sequenced was blood. The V gene is TRBV6-5 and the J gene is TRBJ1-2, with no confident D gene call. This clonotype originated in a boy less than two years old with a congenital heart defect but otherwise immunologically healthy. The bases are TGTGCCAGCAGTCCCCGGGGATGGAGGGTGGGAGGCTACACCTTC. Protein translation: CASSPRGWRVGGYTF.